What follows is one T cell receptor (beta chain) and its context. Its antigen is not identified. Researchers ran the PCR with 60 Vbeta and 13 Jbeta primers. Per the original methods: Approximately 11 million of the roughly 80 million unique TCR beta chains counted in a later analysis were shared. The table came from immunoSEQ multiplex PCR; TCRdb's copy has only in-frame clones and leaves some out. V, J and clone size are taken as reported in that table, and D and trimming were inferred from the DNA itself. The sample comprises 150,000 to 200,000 clones, roughly 70% of which are singletons, and about 1.6% rests with the top ten. This sample stems from a study of cytomegalovirus exposure and HLA in healthy donors. Study-wide results and limits: Clonal expansion was found to be greater in HLA-associated TCR beta chains than in equally common others in a later analysis.

The ends lost 2 bases at V and 5 bases at J; junction bases unmatched: 4. CDR1 is SGHTA and CDR2 is FQGNSA in the germline V gene. This CDR3 is built from 15 residues. This TCR came from a girl between 5 and 17 years old in good health and CMV-seronegative. Sequenced input: PBMCs. The V gene is TRBV7-2, the J gene TRBJ2-3; 10 nucleotides align to TRBD2. The CDR3 is CASSLFLAGEDTQYF. The CDR3 DNA sequence: TGTGCCAGCAGCTTATTCCTAGCGGGGGAAGATACGCAGTATTTT.